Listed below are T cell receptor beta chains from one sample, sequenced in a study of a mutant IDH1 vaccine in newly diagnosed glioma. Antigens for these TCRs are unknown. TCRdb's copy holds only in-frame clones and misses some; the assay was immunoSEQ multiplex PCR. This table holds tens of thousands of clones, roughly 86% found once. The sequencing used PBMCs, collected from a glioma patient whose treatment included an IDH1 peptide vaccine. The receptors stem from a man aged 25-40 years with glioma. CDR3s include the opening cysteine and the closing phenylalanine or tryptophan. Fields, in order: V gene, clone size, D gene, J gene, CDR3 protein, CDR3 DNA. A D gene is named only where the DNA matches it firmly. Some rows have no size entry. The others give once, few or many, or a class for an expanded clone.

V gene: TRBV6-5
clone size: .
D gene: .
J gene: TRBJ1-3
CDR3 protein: CASRYFDQLGGNTIYF
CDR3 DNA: TGTGCCAGCAGATACTTCGACCAGCTGGGGGGAAACACCATATATTTT

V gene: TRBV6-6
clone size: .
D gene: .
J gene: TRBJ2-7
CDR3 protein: CASSYSNRDFPYEQYF
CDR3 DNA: TGTGCCAGCAGTTACTCCAACCGGGACTTTCCCTACGAGCAGTACTTC

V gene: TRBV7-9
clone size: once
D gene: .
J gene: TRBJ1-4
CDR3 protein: CASSLEAATNEKLFF
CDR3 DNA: TGTGCCAGCAGCTTAGAAGCGGCAACTAATGAAAAACTGTTTTTT

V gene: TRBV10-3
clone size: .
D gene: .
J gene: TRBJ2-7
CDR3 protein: CAISEGPGGRFEQYF
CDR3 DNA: TGTGCCATCAGTGAGGGGCCAGGGGGGAGATTCGAGCAGTACTTC

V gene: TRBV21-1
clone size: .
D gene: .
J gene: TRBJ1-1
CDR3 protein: CASSPRSGANTEAFF
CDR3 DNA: TGTGCCAGCAGCCCTCGGAGCGGGGCCAACACTGAAGCTTTCTTT

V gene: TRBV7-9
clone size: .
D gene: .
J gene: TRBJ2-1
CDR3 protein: CASSPWTADNEQFF
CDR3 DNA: TGTGCCAGCAGCCCATGGACAGCTGACAATGAGCAGTTCTTC

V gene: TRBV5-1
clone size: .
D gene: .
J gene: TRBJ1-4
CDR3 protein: CASSPVMAGGDEKLFF
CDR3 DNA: TGCGCCAGCAGCCCGGTTATGGCAGGCGGGGATGAAAAACTGTTTTTT

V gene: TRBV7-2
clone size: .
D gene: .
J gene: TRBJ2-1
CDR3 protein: CASSLPASWGVYEQFF
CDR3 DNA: TGTGCCAGCAGCTTACCGGCTAGCTGGGGTGTCTATGAGCAGTTCTTC

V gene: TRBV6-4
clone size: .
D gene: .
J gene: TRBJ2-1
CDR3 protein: CASSFQTGSSYNEQFF
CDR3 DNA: TGTGCCAGCAGCTTTCAGACTGGGAGCTCCTACAATGAGCAGTTCTTC

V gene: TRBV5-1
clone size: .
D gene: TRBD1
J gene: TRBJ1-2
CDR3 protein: CASSLNRGKSGYTF
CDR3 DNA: TGCGCCAGCAGCTTAAACAGGGGGAAGTCGGGCTACACCTTC

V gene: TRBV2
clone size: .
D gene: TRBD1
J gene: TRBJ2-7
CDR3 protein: CARQGQLPYEQYF
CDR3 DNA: TGTGCCAGACAGGGGCAGCTACCCTACGAGCAGTACTTC

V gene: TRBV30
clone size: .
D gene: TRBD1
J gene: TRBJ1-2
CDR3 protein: CAWSGTGKDYYGYTF
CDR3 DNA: TGTGCCTGGAGCGGGACAGGCAAGGATTACTATGGCTACACCTTC

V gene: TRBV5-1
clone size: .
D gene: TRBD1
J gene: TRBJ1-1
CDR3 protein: CASSPGTGMNTEAFF
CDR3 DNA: TGCGCCAGCAGCCCTGGGACAGGGATGAACACTGAAGCTTTCTTT

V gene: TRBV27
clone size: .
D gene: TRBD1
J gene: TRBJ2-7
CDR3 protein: CASSPQGQSLGEQYF
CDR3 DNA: TGTGCCAGCAGTCCCCAGGGACAGTCTTTGGGGGAGCAGTACTTC

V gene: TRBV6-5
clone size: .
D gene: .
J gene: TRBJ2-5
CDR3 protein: CASSYSGTQYF
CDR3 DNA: TGTGCCAGCAGTTACTCTGGGACCCAGTACTTC

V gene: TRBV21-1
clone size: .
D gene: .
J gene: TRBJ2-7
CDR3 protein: CASSKAASGRETYEQYF
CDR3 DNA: TGTGCCAGCAGCAAGGCGGCTAGCGGGAGGGAAACCTACGAGCAGTACTTC

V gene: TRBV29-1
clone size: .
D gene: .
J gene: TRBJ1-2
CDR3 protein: CSVEGAGYGYTF
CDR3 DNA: TGCAGCGTTGAAGGGGCAGGCTATGGCTACACCTTC